These 15 T cell receptor beta chains were sequenced from one sample in a study of vaccination and CD4 T cells after COVID-19. For these receptors, no antigen is known. The Oncomine TCR Beta short-read assay sequenced DNA from cultured CD4+ T cells. TCRdb passed the PCR reads through MiXCR, listing each CDR3 protein once. The sample holds about 13,000 distinct CDR3 sequences, roughly three fifths seen once. Treatment noted: roughly 11-day PBMC culture with coronavirus spike peptide pools or control peptides (ViraFEST assay). Material: cultured CD4+ T cells from blood, obtained after SARS-CoV-2 vaccination. All receptors come from a human donor with COVID-19.

The V call is TRBV6-2 or TRBV6-3, the J call TRBJ2-5; TRBD2 matches at 12 bases. Germline loops: CDR1 MNHEY, CDR2 SVGEGT. The junction had 6 bases not matched to a gene; V was cut back by 6 bases and J by 4 bases. This CDR3 is built from 15 residues. The DNA of the CDR3 is TGTGCCAGCAGCCCCGGACTAGCGGGGTCAGAGACCCAGTACTTC. Encoded protein: CASSPGLAGSETQYF.

This clonotype was observed a single time. This chain links TRBV5-6 with TRBJ1-1; 8 positions agree with TRBD1. V lost 3 bases and J lost 5; bases outside the gene matches: 9. The CDR3 extends over 15 amino acids. CDR1 and CDR2 (germline): SGHDT, YYEEEE. The CDR3 sequence: CASSSGTGRGTEAFF. In DNA form, the CDR3 reads TGTGCCAGCAGCTCGGGGACAGGCCGGGGTACTGAAGCTTTCTTT. The complete variable domain, with remaining parts taken from reference TRBV5-6 and TRBJ1-1, reads DAGVTQSPTHLIKTRGQQVTLRCSPKSGHDTVSWYQQALGQGPQFIFQYYEEEERQRGNFPDRFSGHQFPNYSSELNVNALLLGDSALYLCASSSGTGRGTEAFFGQGTRLTVV.

This clonotype has more than one count but fewer than ten. V and J are TRBV7-2 and TRBJ2-7, with a possible D match to TRBD1 (5 bases). Germline loops: CDR1 SGHTA, CDR2 FQGNSA. The CDR3 is 14 amino acids. The V and J ends lost 1 base and 4 bases respectively, with 11 bases between them. CDR3 nucleotide sequence: TGTGCCAGCAGCTTAGATCGGACAAAGTACGAGCAGTACTTC. Its protein product is CASSLDRTKYEQYF.

The J gene is TRBJ2-1, the V gene TRBV2; tentatively, D is TRBD2 (7 bases). CDR1 is SNHLY, CDR2 FYNNEI, per germline. V was cut by 5 bases and J by 0 bases, with 14 bases left in between. The CDR3 loop spans 16 amino acids. The CDR3 spells CASSPEGGGSYNEQFF. For the CDR3, the DNA is TGTGCCAGCAGTCCAGAGGGGGGGGGCTCCTACAATGAGCAGTTCTTC.

The sample holds a few counts of this clonotype. The chain carries TRBV6-2 or TRBV6-3 and TRBJ1-5, with 7 bases fitting TRBD1. This CDR3 has 13 amino acids. After removal of 6 bases from V and 6 bases from J, the junction contained 5 bases not matched to a gene. From germline, CDR1 is MNHEY and CDR2 SVGEGT. The CDR3 is CASSLDRVQPQHF. CDR3 DNA sequence: TGTGCCAGCAGCCTTGACAGGGTTCAGCCCCAGCATTTT.

The chain combines TRBV28 with TRBJ1-6; tentatively, D is TRBD1 (5 bases). V lost 3 bases and J lost 7, with 13 bases in between. There are 15 residues in the CDR3. The V gene's germline CDR1 is MDHEN and CDR2 SYDVKM. The CDR3 DNA is TGTGCCAGCAGTTTTAGCGGGACCTCCAATTCACCCCTCCACTTT. Translation gives CASSFSGTSNSPLHF.

The chain employs TRBV2 and TRBJ2-1; possibly TRBD2 for D (6 bases). In germline, CDR1 is SNHLY, CDR2 FYNNEI. V lost 7 bases and J 1 base, leaving 11 bases between the germline ends. The CDR3 runs to 14 residues. The CDR3 here is CASTAGPSYNEQFF. CDR3 nucleotides: TGTGCCAGCACGGCGGGGCCATCCTACAATGAGCAGTTCTTC.

The rearrangement joins TRBV27 to TRBJ1-2; weak D call: TRBD1 (6 bases). The CDR3 extends over 14 amino acids. The V gene lost 6 bases and the J gene lost 4 bases, with 15 bases spanning the gap. Germline V gene data show CDR1 as MNHEY and CDR2 as SMNVEV (reference sequence). CDR3 amino acids: CASRASDRLYGYTF. Written as DNA, the CDR3 is TGTGCCAGCAGGGCTAGTGACAGGCTCTATGGCTACACCTTC.

The rearrangement joins TRBV20-1 to TRBJ1-1, with 7 bases aligning to TRBD1. Germline V gene sequence: CDR1 DFQATT, CDR2 SNEGSKA (reference sequence). This CDR3 spans 12 amino acids. V was clipped by 3 bases and J by 4 bases; unmatched bases: 2. CDR3 residues: CSARGDSTEAFF. CDR3 DNA sequence: TGCAGTGCTAGGGGGGACAGCACTGAAGCTTTCTTT.

This clonotype was observed a handful of times. J is TRBJ1-6 and V is TRBV30; 7 bases map to TRBD1. The CDR3 has 16 residues. Germline V gene lookup returns CDR1 GTSNPN and CDR2 SVGIG (reference sequence). Trimming took 0 bases from V and 1 from J; bases not matched to a gene: 3. The CDR3 is CAWSVNRGSYNSPLHF. The CDR3 DNA is TGTGCCTGGAGTGTTAACAGGGGATCCTATAATTCACCCCTCCACTTT.

This clonotype was counted only a few times. This chain uses TRBV6-5 with TRBJ2-7; maybe TRBD1 (5 bases). Germline V gene sequence: CDR1 MNHEY, CDR2 SVGAGI. The V end lost 0 bases, the J end lost 4 bases, and 13 bases lay between the germline ends. This CDR3 spans 15 amino acids. The CDR3 nucleotides are TGTGCCAGCAGTTACTCAGTACAGGCCCCTTACGAGCAGTACTTC. This gives the protein CASSYSVQAPYEQYF.

The V and J genes are TRBV7-2 and TRBJ2-5, with 11 nucleotides matching TRBD2. This CDR3 has 15 residues. CDR1 SGHTA and CDR2 FQGNSA come from the germline V gene. The trim removed 5 bases at V and 7 bases at J, leaving 9 bases unmatched. The CDR3 spells CASSPKGLAERTQYF. The CDR3 DNA reads TGTGCCAGCAGCCCGAAGGGACTAGCGGAGAGGACCCAGTACTTC.

This clonotype was detected a few times. The rearrangement joins TRBV7-9 to TRBJ1-1; D not resolved. The CDR3 is 12 residues long. The germline V and J ends were trimmed by 4 bases and 5 bases, with 8 bases remaining between them. The germline gives CDR1 SEHNR, CDR2 FQNEAQ (reference sequence). The CDR3 loop reads CASSSISTEAFF. The CDR3 DNA is TGTGCCAGCAGCTCCATCAGTACTGAAGCTTTCTTT.

The gene calls are TRBV24-1 and TRBJ2-3, with 11 bases identical to TRBD1. The CDR3 has 17 amino acids. The V gene's germline CDR1 is KGHDR and CDR2 SFDVKD. Unmatched junction bases numbered 5, after V lost 2 bases and J lost 2 bases. This CDR3 is CATSDSDRGPDTDTQYF. In nucleotides, the CDR3 is TGTGCCACCAGTGATTCGGACAGGGGGCCTGACACAGATACGCAGTATTTT.

This clonotype showed up just a few times. The chain recombines TRBV15 with TRBJ1-2; no firm D call. Germline V lookup: CDR1 LNHNV, CDR2 YYDKDF (reference sequence). V lost 5 bases and J 5 bases, leaving 18 bases between the germline ends. The CDR3 loop spans 15 amino acids. The CDR3 DNA sequence: TGTGCCACCAGCCCCAGAAGAGAGGGCTGGTATGGCTACACCTTC. It translates to CATSPRREGWYGYTF.